The 15 T cell receptor beta chains below come from one sample, sequenced in a study of shared clonotypes between healthy human individuals. The assay was immunoSEQ multiplex PCR, and TCRdb's table has in-frame clones only and misses some. The table has about 600,000 clones, roughly 98% seen once. Only CD45RO-negative cells positively selected for CCR7 counted as naive CD8 cells, so terminally differentiated effector memory CD45RA+ cells were excluded. The material sequenced was naive CD8+ T cells sorted from blood. These receptors came from a man aged 25 to 40 in good health.

This sequence joins TRBV25-1 and TRBJ2-7; D is tentatively TRBD1 or TRBD2 (5 bases each). The CDR3 spans 14 residues. In germline, CDR1 is MGHDK, CDR2 SYGVNS. Trimming took 5 bases from V and 3 from J, leaving 14 bases between them. Here the CDR3 DNA reads TGTGCCAGCAGTTACCGGGACGGCCGCTACGAGCAGTACTTC. Translation: CASSYRDGRYEQYF.

The V gene is TRBV7-6, the J gene TRBJ2-1, with a possible D match to TRBD2 (6 bases). This CDR3 spans 15 amino acids. V lost 3 bases to trimming and J lost 4 bases, with 13 bases between them. The germline CDR1 and CDR2 sequences are SGHVS and FNYEAQ. CDR3 coding DNA: TGTGCCAGCAGCTTCACCGGGACTTATTACAATGAGCAGTTCTTC. Its translation: CASSFTGTYYNEQFF. Supplemented by reference TRBV7-6 and TRBJ2-1, the full variable domain reads GAGVSQSPRYKVTKRGQDVALRCDPISGHVSLYWYRQALGQGPEFLTYFNYEAQQDKSGLPNDRFSAERPEGSISTLTIQRTEQRDSAMYRCASSFTGTYYNEQFFGPGTRLTVL.

A note on this clone: The sample carries other DNA sequences with the same CDR3. This sequence joins TRBV28 and TRBJ2-7, with D uncertain. The CDR3 totals 10 residues. Germline assignment: CDR1 MDHEN and CDR2 SYDVKM. V lost 3 bases, J lost 7 bases, and 4 bases lay in between. The CDR3 coding sequence is TGTGCCAGCAGTTTTAGGGAGCAGTACTTC. Amino acids: CASSFREQYF.

Comments on this clone: At one of its ends the junction is not consistent with the germline gene, which may arise from a read error. This chain connects TRBV29-1 to TRBJ1-1, with D uncertain. Per germline, CDR1 SQVTM and CDR2 ANQGSEA. The CDR3 runs 13 residues. The CDR3 loop is CSVARTLNTEAFF. The DNA for the CDR3 is TGCAGCGTTGCTAGGACCCTGAACACTGAAGCTTTCTTC.

This chain uses TRBV5-5 with TRBJ1-1; TRBD1 might be the D (5 bases). V was trimmed by 4 bases and J by 8 bases, leaving 18 bases between them. The CDR3 is 14 residues long. Germline values: CDR1 SGHKS, CDR2 YYEKEE (reference sequence). Here the CDR3 DNA reads TGTGCCAGCAGCCTGACGGCAGGGAACCGAGAAGCTTTCTTT. It specifies CASSLTAGNREAFF.

The chain is built from TRBV7-7 and TRBJ1-3, with D possibly TRBD1 on 5 matching bases. The CDR3 is 16 amino acids. Germline V CDR1 and CDR2: SSHAT, FNYEAQ (reference sequence). CDR3 coding DNA: TGTGCTAGAAATATCGGACAAGTTGGTAACGTAAACACCATATATTTT. Its protein is CARNIGQVGNVNTIYF.

The V and J genes are TRBV29-1 and TRBJ1-1, with TRBD1 matching 8 bases. The germline gives CDR1 SQVTM, CDR2 ANQGSEA. V was pared by 7 bases and J by 2 bases, with 9 bases of the junction left unmatched. The CDR3 is 14 residues long. The CDR3 bases are TGCAGCGCCCGGACAGGGCCAGGAAACACTGAAGCTTTCTTT. It specifies CSARTGPGNTEAFF.

This clone was recorded only once. V and J are TRBV28 and TRBJ2-7; perhaps TRBD2 as D (6 bases). Trimming removed 3 bases from V and 2 bases from J, with 11 bases in between. The CDR3 totals 14 residues. Germline V gene data show CDR1 as MDHEN and CDR2 as SYDVKM. CDR3 coding DNA: TGTGCCAGCAGTTTTGGCGGGAACACCTACGAGCAGTACTTC. Its protein is CASSFGGNTYEQYF.

This chain links TRBV9 with TRBJ2-7; D is uncertain. The V gene's germline CDR1 is SGDLS and CDR2 YYNGEE. The length of the CDR3 is 12 residues. V was cut by 4 bases and J by 0 bases, with 5 bases left in between. The chain's CDR3 is CASSPSSYEQYF. The CDR3 DNA sequence: TGTGCCAGCAGCCCGAGCTCCTACGAGCAGTACTTC.

V and J are TRBV9 and TRBJ2-3; 10 bases fit TRBD2. V dropped 0 bases and J dropped 3; count of bases not matched to a gene: 10. The CDR3 extends over 18 amino acids. In germline, CDR1 is SGDLS, CDR2 YYNGEE. The CDR3 here is CASSVERASGSLTDTQYF. CDR3 DNA sequence: TGTGCCAGCAGCGTAGAGCGGGCTAGCGGGAGCCTTACAGATACGCAGTATTTT.

V gene TRBV10-1 combines with J gene TRBJ2-2; D is ambiguous. V was shortened by 2 bases and J by 5 bases, with 15 bases between the two germline ends. This CDR3 spans 16 amino acids. Germline lookup yields CDR1 WNHNN and CDR2 SYGVQD (reference sequence). CDR3 in amino acids: CASSEAVPVNTGELFF. CDR3 bases: TGCGCCAGCAGTGAGGCCGTTCCTGTGAATACCGGGGAGCTGTTTTTT.

V usage is TRBV9 and J usage is TRBJ2-7; the match to TRBD2 covers 11 bases. CDR3 size: 16 residues. Per the germline V gene, CDR1 is SGDLS and CDR2 is YYNGEE. Unmatched junction bases numbered 5, after V lost 3 bases and J lost 0 bases. For the CDR3, the DNA is TGTGCCAGCAGCGGAGACGGGACTAGCGGCTCCTACGAGCAGTACTTC. It is translated as CASSGDGTSGSYEQYF.

The chain carries TRBV9 and TRBJ2-2; 11 bases line up with TRBD2. With V trimmed by 0 bases and J by 8 bases, 6 bases remained unmatched. The CDR3 sequence is 16 residues long. Germline V lookup: CDR1 SGDLS, CDR2 YYNGEE. In DNA form, the CDR3 reads TGTGCCAGCAGCGTAGAACTAGCGGGAGTGCTAGGGGAGCTGTTTTTT. Protein: CASSVELAGVLGELFF.

The chain has TRBV30 and TRBJ2-1; D remains unclear. CDR1 and CDR2 (germline): GTSNPN, SVGIG (reference sequence). The V end lost 2 bases, the J end lost 5 bases, and 7 bases lay between the germline ends. The CDR3 is 12 amino acids. Here the CDR3 reads CAWSPLDNEQFF. The CDR3 DNA follows: TGTGCCTGGAGTCCGCTGGACAATGAGCAGTTCTTC.

This clone has only one observation. This rearrangement joins TRBV25-1 to TRBJ1-2; no clear D gene. This CDR3 comprises 12 residues. Trimming left V 5 bases short and J 8 bases short, with 12 bases between. Germline-derived CDR1 and CDR2 are MGHDK and SYGVNS. CDR3 in amino acids: CASSRSTEGYTF. The DNA of the CDR3 is TGTGCCAGCAGTAGATCAACCGAAGGCTACACCTTC.